This TCR beta chain derives from a study of T cell responses to AZD1222 COVID-19 vaccine. For the study at large: Whether given at about 4 or about 12 weeks, second doses were pooled. Findings of the study overall: Repertoire sampling occurred only after the peak T cell response. Spike-specific TCR depth and breadth grew after two AZD1222 doses. Clonal diversity was possibly underestimated; the donors were predominantly white British and more often female.

Profiled with immunoSEQ multiplex PCR; TCRdb holds only in-frame clones, not every one. The table shows about 97,000 clones, with around 84% occurring only once. The CDR3 is 14 residues long. V lost 3 bases, J lost 4 bases, and 2 bases stayed unmatched. Per germline, CDR1 MRHNA and CDR2 SNTAGT. Note on this clone: As yet, its antigen is unknown.

The sequence was obtained from an adult in good health. The sample in question was peripheral blood, obtained on day 0 of AZD1222 vaccination. The gene calls are TRBV6-4 and TRBJ2-1; TRBD1 matches 8 bases. CDR3 DNA: TGTGCCAGCAGTGAAAGGACAGGGTACAATGAGCAGTTCTTC. It is translated as CASSERTGYNEQFF.